Sequencing of this T cell receptor (beta chain) was carried out in a study of CD8+ T cells in alopecia areata. The V and J ends lost 6 bases and 2 bases respectively, with 8 bases between them. Germline V lookup: CDR1 MGHDK, CDR2 SYGVNS. The CDR3 length is 12 residues. Sequencing used cDNA as its template, made by extracting RNA and reverse transcribing it. Data came from immunoSEQ multiplex PCR; TCRdb stores just in-frame clones and leaves some out. The sample yields roughly 65,000 clones, roughly 44% seen once. In the case of this clone: What it binds is not known. The same CDR3 also results from other DNA sequences found in this sample.

Study conclusions and caveats: More clonal than normal scalp was lesional scalp, particularly alopecia totalis/universalis.

Sequences were derived from CD8+ T cells sorted from blood, sampled at week 0. This receptor was taken from a human donor with alopecia areata. The V gene is TRBV25-1, the J gene TRBJ2-7, with D uncertain. For the CDR3, the DNA is TGTGCCAGCAGGGATGGAGCCTACGAGCAGTACTTC. Its protein is CASRDGAYEQYF.